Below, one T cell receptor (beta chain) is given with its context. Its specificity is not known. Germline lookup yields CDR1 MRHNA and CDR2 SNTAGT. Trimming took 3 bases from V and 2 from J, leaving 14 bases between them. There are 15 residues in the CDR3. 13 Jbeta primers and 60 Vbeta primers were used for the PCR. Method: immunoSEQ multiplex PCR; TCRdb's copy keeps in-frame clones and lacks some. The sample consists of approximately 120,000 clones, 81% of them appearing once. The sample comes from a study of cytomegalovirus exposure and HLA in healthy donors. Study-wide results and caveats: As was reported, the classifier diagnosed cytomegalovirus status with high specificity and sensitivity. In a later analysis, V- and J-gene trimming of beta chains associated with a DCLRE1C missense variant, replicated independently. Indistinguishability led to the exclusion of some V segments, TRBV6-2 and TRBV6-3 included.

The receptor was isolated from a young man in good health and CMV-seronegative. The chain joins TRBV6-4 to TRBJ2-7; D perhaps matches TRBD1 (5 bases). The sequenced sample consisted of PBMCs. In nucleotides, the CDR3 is TGTGCCAGCAGTGAAGGAAGGGGCGCTACCTACGAGCAGTACTTC. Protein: CASSEGRGATYEQYF.